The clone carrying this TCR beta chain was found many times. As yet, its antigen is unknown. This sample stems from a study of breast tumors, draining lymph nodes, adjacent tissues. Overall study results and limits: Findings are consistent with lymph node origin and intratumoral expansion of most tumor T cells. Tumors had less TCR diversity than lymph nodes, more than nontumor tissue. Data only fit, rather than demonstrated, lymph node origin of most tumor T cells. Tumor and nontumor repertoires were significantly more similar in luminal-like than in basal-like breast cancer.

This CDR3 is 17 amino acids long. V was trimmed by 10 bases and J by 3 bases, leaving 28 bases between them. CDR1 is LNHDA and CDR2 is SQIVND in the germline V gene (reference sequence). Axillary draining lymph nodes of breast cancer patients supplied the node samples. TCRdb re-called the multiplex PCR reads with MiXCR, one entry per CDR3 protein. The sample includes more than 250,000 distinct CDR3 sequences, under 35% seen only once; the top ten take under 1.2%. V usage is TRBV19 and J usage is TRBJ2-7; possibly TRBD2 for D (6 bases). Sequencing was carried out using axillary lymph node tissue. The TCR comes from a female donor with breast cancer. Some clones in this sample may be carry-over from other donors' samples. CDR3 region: CANSRREAGTADYEQYF. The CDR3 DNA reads TGTGCCAACTCGCGGAGGGAGGCCGGGACTGCAGACTACGAGCAGTACTTC.